This T cell receptor beta chain was obtained from a study of T-cell reconstitution after alpha-beta-depleted transplantation in children. With 0 bases removed from V and 6 bases from J, the gap between germline ends came to 9 bases. The CDR3 length is 14 residues. CDR1 and CDR2 (germline): MNHEY, SVGAGI. Findings and limits, study-wide: At around two months after transplant, the alpha-beta T cells were reportedly derived from several hundred expanded clones that came from non-depleted graft cells.

Preparation of the TCRbeta library was carried out with unique molecular identifiers. A single record per CDR3 protein comes from TCRdb applying MiXCR to the PCR reads. The data contain about 200,000 distinct CDR3 sequences, 5.5% to 7% of them singletons. There are many counts of this clonotype. Its antigen is not identified. The clonotype originates from a boy between 2 and 10 years old with acute lymphoblastic leukemia, due to receive a stem cell transplant. The sample consisted of PBMCs, taken before TCRalphabeta/CD19-depleted stem cell transplant. The J gene is TRBJ1-3, the V gene TRBV6-5; D is perhaps TRBD1 (5 bases). CDR3: CASSYSGDSNTIYF. The CDR3 bases are TGTGCCAGCAGTTACTCGGGGGATTCAAACACCATATATTTT.